The 5 T cell receptor beta chains given below trace back to one sample, sequenced in a study of T cell changes during pregnancy in multiple sclerosis. Method: immunoSEQ multiplex PCR; TCRdb's copy keeps in-frame clones and lacks some. The repertoire holds tens of thousands of clones, with under 95% as singletons. The sequenced sample was CD8+ T cells from peripheral blood mononuclear cells, obtained before pregnancy. The receptors were gathered from a female donor with multiple sclerosis, enrolled in a pregnancy study.

The chain links TRBV7-9 to TRBJ2-5; 10 bases agree with TRBD1. Germline loops: CDR1 SEHNR, CDR2 FQNEAQ (reference sequence). The CDR3 contains 14 residues. V lost 5 bases and J lost 4; bases outside the gene matches: 4. CDR3 region: CASSPRDRGETQYF. CDR3 coding DNA: TGTGCCAGCAGCCCCCGGGACAGGGGAGAGACCCAGTACTTC. Based on the CDR3 plus reference TRBV7-9 and TRBJ2-5, the full variable domain is DTGVSQNPRHKITKRGQNVTFRCDPISEHNRLYWYRQTLGQGPEFLTYFQNEAQLEKSRLLSDRFSAERPKGSFSTLEIQRTEQGDSAMYLCASSPRDRGETQYFGPGTRLLVL.

The V and J genes are TRBV27 and TRBJ2-1; 10 nucleotides match TRBD2. The CDR3 loop spans 15 amino acids. V was clipped by 2 bases and J by 5 bases; unmatched bases: 3. The V gene's germline CDR1 is MNHEY and CDR2 SMNVEV (reference sequence). The CDR3 DNA sequence: TGTGCCAGCAGTTTAATAGCGGGAGGCCACAATGAGCAGTTCTTC. It translates to CASSLIAGGHNEQFF.

V usage is TRBV13 and J usage is TRBJ1-1; no clear D. Germline V CDR1 and CDR2: PRHDT, FYEKMQ (reference sequence). There are 13 residues in the CDR3. Trimming removed 4 bases from V and 0 bases from J, with 6 bases in between. The CDR3 coding sequence is TGTGCCAGCAGCTCTAGAATGAACACTGAAGCTTTCTTT. Its translation is CASSSRMNTEAFF.

V usage is TRBV5-6 and J usage is TRBJ2-1, with a tentative D call TRBD2 (6 bases). In germline, CDR1 is SGHDT, CDR2 YYEEEE. This CDR3 is built from 16 residues. Deletions cut 0 bases from V and 2 bases from J, with 12 bases between. The CDR3 DNA is TGTGCCAGCAGCTTGGAAAGAGGGAGGCCCTACAATGAGCAGTTCTTC. Translating it yields CASSLERGRPYNEQFF.

The chain links TRBV18 to TRBJ2-1; 9 bases are a match to TRBD2. This CDR3 has 16 residues. V shed 6 bases and J 7 bases; nucleotides not matched to a gene: 13. Germline V lookup: CDR1 KGHSH, CDR2 LQKENI. CDR3 sequence: CASSTTGLAGQNEQFF. DNA of the CDR3: TGTGCCAGCTCCACCACGGGTCTAGCGGGGCAAAATGAGCAGTTCTTC.